This T cell receptor (beta chain) emerged from a study of T cells after yellow fever vaccination. Overall study results and limits: The booster saw the reappearance of most primary-vaccination clones (about 95% CD4, around 90% CD8). Weaker overall was a secondary response that nonetheless peaked faster, on day 5 versus 15.

5'RACE template switching generated TCR cDNA, adding a universal primer site and UMIs. TCRdb processed the 5' RACE reads anew with MiXCR; each CDR3 protein has one entry. The sample includes 450,000 to 650,000 distinct CDR3 sequences, about 13% of them seen just once. This clonotype was detected a few times. Antigen specificity is unknown. Germline V gene lookup returns CDR1 SQVTM and CDR2 ANQGSEA. V gave up 5 bases and J gave up 0 bases, with 11 bases separating them. This CDR3 is 13 amino acids long. The specimen comprised PBMCs, sampled on the day of the yellow fever booster vaccination. The genes are TRBV29-1 and TRBJ2-7; D remains ambiguous. The TCR sequence derives from a man aged 25 to 45 who received the YFV17D yellow fever vaccine. CDR3 nucleotide sequence: TGCAGCGTTTTCTTGGACGACTCCTACGAGCAGTACTTC. Residues: CSVFLDDSYEQYF.